Listed here are 9 T cell receptor beta chains from one sample, sequenced in a study of blood T cells in healthy people across ages (dated by TCRdb to the mid-2010s). The library was produced with 5' RACE. Sequencing relied on an Illumina HiSeq 2500. A second PCR of 7 to 11 cycles was performed with a sample-barcoded 5' primer and a J-beta primer mix. In-frame beta chains were kept once TCRdb had trimmed the public reads at Q25 with fastp and called clones with MiXCR. When rows share a CDR3 protein, they turn into one entry using the most common DNA and genes. A total of about 930,000 distinct CDR3 sequences appear in this sample, just under 30% of them only once. Roughly a tenth of the sample rests with the top ten. Another study also made use of these data, one on T cells of mothers and their children.

The source material was blood. Source of these receptors: a woman in her forties in good health.

For the CDR3, the DNA is TGTGCCAGCAGTTTAGCGGGGGGGATAAATGAGCAGTTCTTC. It translates to CASSLAGGINEQFF. V gene TRBV28 combines with J gene TRBJ2-1, with 9 bases fitting TRBD2. CDR1 MDHEN and CDR2 SYDVKM come from the germline V gene. V shed 2 bases and J 7 bases; nucleotides not matched to a gene: 3. The CDR3 extends over 14 amino acids.

This clonotype turned up a few times. The chain links TRBV27 to TRBJ2-3; a weak D match, TRBD2 (5 bases). Trimming left V 5 bases short and J 0 bases short, with 15 bases between. Germline V gene sequence: CDR1 MNHEY, CDR2 SMNVEV (reference sequence). The length of the CDR3 is 16 residues. CDR3 DNA: TGTGCCAGCAGTCCCCGACTACATCTAAGCACAGATACGCAGTATTTT. Translated, it gives CASSPRLHLSTDTQYF.

This chain uses TRBV27 with TRBJ2-7, with 8 bases lining up with TRBD1. There are 15 residues in the CDR3. Trimming took 5 bases from V and 3 from J; bases not matched to a gene: 9. CDR1 MNHEY and CDR2 SMNVEV come from the germline V gene (reference sequence). The CDR3 DNA reads TGTGCCAGCAGTAGACAGGGGTCGGTAGGCTACGAGCAGTACTTC. Protein: CASSRQGSVGYEQYF.

Only a few counts were recorded for this clonotype. The chain has TRBV4-3 and TRBJ1-1; possibly TRBD1 for D (6 bases). From germline, CDR1 is LGHNA and CDR2 YSLEER. V was trimmed by 0 bases and J by 4 bases, leaving 12 bases between them. The CDR3 is 15 amino acids. This chain's CDR3 is CASSQDWGLGTEAFF. The CDR3 DNA is TGCGCCAGCAGCCAAGATTGGGGGCTGGGCACTGAAGCTTTCTTT.

This clonotype was counted once. V and J are TRBV5-1 and TRBJ2-3, with 9 bases fitting TRBD2. V trimming: 3 bases; J trimming: 1 base; junction bases outside the gene matches: 9. Germline loops: CDR1 SGHRS, CDR2 YFSETQ. The length of the CDR3 is 17 residues. For the CDR3, the DNA is TGCGCCAGCAGCTCCACGGCTAGCGGGGTTGGCACAGATACGCAGTATTTT. Protein sequence: CASSSTASGVGTDTQYF.

CDR3 residues: CASSYGGFLNEQFF. The CDR3 DNA sequence: TGTGCCAGCAGTTACGGAGGATTTTTGAATGAGCAGTTCTTC. The genes are TRBV28 and TRBJ2-1; the D gene is possibly TRBD2 (5 bases). V was shortened by 4 bases and J by 7 bases, with 14 bases between the two germline ends. CDR1 is MDHEN, CDR2 SYDVKM, per germline. The CDR3 contains 14 residues.

The chain carries TRBV5-6 and TRBJ2-7, with a tentative D call TRBD1 (6 bases). Germline CDR1 reads SGHDT; CDR2 reads YYEEEE. The CDR3 covers 14 residues. The germline V and J ends were trimmed by 2 bases and 3 bases, with 12 bases remaining between them. The CDR3 protein is CASSFRQEFYEQYF. The CDR3, as DNA: TGTGCCAGCAGCTTCAGACAGGAGTTCTACGAGCAGTACTTC.

This clonotype was recorded a few times. This sequence joins TRBV19 and TRBJ1-5; weak D call: TRBD1 (5 bases). CDR1 and CDR2 from the germline V gene are LNHDA and SQIVND (reference sequence). The length of the CDR3 is 15 residues. V was trimmed by 7 bases and J by 4 bases, leaving 17 bases between them. In DNA, the CDR3 is TGTGCCAGTATCGACGGGGCCTGGGGGAATCAGCCCCAGCATTTT. This codes for CASIDGAWGNQPQHF.

This clonotype has just a few counts. The CDR3 protein is CASSLAGVHSSYNEQFF. The CDR3 region has the DNA TGTGCCAGCAGTCTAGCGGGGGTTCATAGCTCCTACAATGAGCAGTTCTTC. This chain links TRBV28 with TRBJ2-1; TRBD2 matches 10 bases. The CDR3 is 17 residues long. Germline V gene lookup returns CDR1 MDHEN and CDR2 SYDVKM. V gave up 5 bases and J gave up 0 bases; unmatched junction bases: 7.